This passage covers 21 T cell receptor beta chains from one sample sequenced in a study of monozygotic twins with cystic fibrosis. Repertoires were generated with immunoSEQ multiplex PCR, while TCRdb's copy carries only in-frame clones and drops some. Seen here are 22,000 or so clones, approximately 90% observed once, and the top ten hold under 1.5%. The material sequenced was blood. The receptors come from a woman in her 30s with cystic fibrosis.

The rearrangement joins TRBV19 to TRBJ2-1, with TRBD1 as a possible D gene (6 bases). Germline assignment: CDR1 LNHDA and CDR2 SQIVND (reference sequence). This CDR3 has 14 amino acids. V was shortened by 4 bases and J by 3 bases, with 10 bases between the two germline ends. The CDR3 coding sequence is TGTGCCAGTAGTAGGACAGTTGGCTACAATGAGCAGTTCTTC. It yields the protein CASSRTVGYNEQFF.

The chain is built from TRBV7-5 and TRBJ1-3; the table names TRBD1, a call not compared with the DNA. TRBV7-5 counts as a pseudogene. The CDR3 has 18 amino acids. The CDR3 protein is CVRSFFEDRVLPGNTIYF. The DNA of the CDR3 is TGTGTCAGAAGCTTCTTTGAGGACAGGGTATTGCCTGGAAACACCATATATTTT.

J is TRBJ1-1 and V is TRBV5-4, with D uncertain. The germline CDR1 and CDR2 sequences are SGHNT and YYREEE (reference sequence). The CDR3 has 13 amino acids. Trimming took 2 bases from V and 1 from J, leaving 6 bases between them. The CDR3 sequence is CASSFDWNTEAFF. For the CDR3, the DNA is TGTGCCAGCAGCTTTGACTGGAACACTGAAGCTTTCTTT.

This chain connects TRBV7-2 to TRBJ2-2; 7 bases align to TRBD1. After removal of 6 bases from V and 4 bases from J, the junction contained 5 bases not matched to a gene. Per germline, CDR1 SGHTA and CDR2 FQGNSA. This CDR3 has 14 amino acids. CDR3: CASRSPGGTGELFF. The CDR3, as DNA: TGTGCCAGCAGATCTCCAGGGGGCACCGGGGAGCTGTTTTTT.

The DNA of the CDR3 is TGTGCCAGCAGCTTAACAGGACGAACTGAAGCTTTCTTT. This gives the protein CASSLTGRTEAFF. The chain has TRBV11-2 and TRBJ1-1; possible D gene TRBD1, 5 bases. V was pared by 2 bases and J by 5 bases, with 9 bases between. CDR3 length equals 13 residues. Germline V CDR1 and CDR2: SGHAT, FQNNGV.

This clone occurred once. The genes are TRBV7-2 and TRBJ1-2; D is possibly TRBD1 (5 bases). CDR1 is SGHTA, CDR2 FQGNSA, per germline. The CDR3 covers 13 residues. Trimming shortened V by 5 bases and J by 4 bases, and 11 bases separated the two germline ends. CDR3: CASSQQAPYGYTF. CDR3 nucleotide sequence: TGTGCCAGCAGCCAACAGGCACCCTATGGCTACACCTTC.

The chain combines TRBV29-1 with TRBJ1-5; D perhaps matches TRBD1 (6 bases). The germline gives CDR1 SQVTM, CDR2 ANQGSEA. Deletions cut 5 bases from V and 10 bases from J, with 18 bases between. CDR3 size: 13 residues. The CDR3 region has the DNA TGCAGCGTTCGACCCAATCAGGACAGTCCCCAGCATTTT. Translating gives CSVRPNQDSPQHF. The variable domain in full, completed from reference TRBV29-1 and TRBJ1-5, reads SAVISQKPSRDICQRGTSLTIQCQVDSQVTMMFWYRQQPGQSLTLIATANQGSEATYESGFVIDKFPISRPNLTFSTLTVSNMSPEDSSIYLCSVRPNQDSPQHFGDGTRLSIL.

This clone showed up just once. The gene calls are TRBV6-5 and TRBJ2-7; D is perhaps TRBD2 (5 bases). The CDR3 has 15 amino acids. Deletions cut 0 bases from V and 6 bases from J, with 15 bases between. The germline gives CDR1 MNHEY, CDR2 SVGAGI. The CDR3 is CASSYSPSWLGEQYF. Written as DNA, the CDR3 is TGTGCCAGCAGTTACTCGCCTAGCTGGCTAGGCGAGCAGTACTTC.

The rearrangement links TRBV5-1 to TRBJ2-5; tentative D call: TRBD2 (6 bases). The CDR3 runs to 13 residues. Germline V gives CDR1 SGHRS, CDR2 YFSETQ. V lost 2 bases to trimming and J lost 5 bases, with 10 bases between them. CDR3 DNA sequence: TGCGCCAGCAGCTTTTATGCGGGGGAGACCCAGTACTTC. Translated: CASSFYAGETQYF.

J is TRBJ1-4 and V is TRBV5-4; D is ambiguous. The germline CDR1 and CDR2 sequences are SGHNT and YYREEE (reference sequence). CDR3 size: 17 residues. V lost 2 bases and J lost 0, with 14 bases in between. The CDR3 DNA reads as TGTGCCAGCAGCTTTGGTGGCCAGACTACAACTAATGAAAAACTGTTTTTT. This sequence encodes CASSFGGQTTTNEKLFF.

The rearrangement uses TRBV4-2 and TRBJ1-3; tentatively, D is TRBD1 (6 bases). The CDR3 contains 16 residues. The germline V and J ends were trimmed by 3 bases and 7 bases, with 19 bases remaining between them. Per the germline V gene, CDR1 is LGHNA and CDR2 is YNFKEQ. The CDR3, as DNA: TGTGCCAGCAGCCAGTTTGAATCGGGGGCCGCGAACACCATATATTTT. This gives the protein CASSQFESGAANTIYF.

This chain uses TRBV19 with TRBJ2-4; D could derive from TRBD1 or TRBD2 (7 bases each). Germline V gives CDR1 LNHDA, CDR2 SQIVND (reference sequence). CDR3 length: 15 amino acids. V was trimmed by 3 bases and J by 7 bases, leaving 16 bases between them. Here the CDR3 DNA reads TGTGCCAGTAGTATGGGGGAGGGGGCTAGGAACATTCAGTACTTC. Its protein is CASSMGEGARNIQYF.

The chain links TRBV5-6 to TRBJ2-3; possible D gene TRBD1, 6 bases. CDR1 SGHDT and CDR2 YYEEEE come from the germline V gene. CDR3 length: 16 residues. V dropped 4 bases and J dropped 2 bases, with 17 bases sitting between them. The CDR3 reads CASSPPETGITDTQYF. The CDR3 bases are TGTGCCAGCAGCCCGCCCGAGACAGGTATCACAGATACGCAGTATTTT.

The J gene is TRBJ1-1, the V gene TRBV7-8; D is unclear. Trimming shortened V by 5 bases and J by 0 bases, and 10 bases separated the two germline ends. This CDR3 has 14 residues. Germline loops: CDR1 SGHVS, CDR2 FQNEAQ. The CDR3 coding sequence is TGTGCCAGCAGCGTACAGTACCTGAACACTGAAGCTTTCTTT. Translating it yields CASSVQYLNTEAFF.

This clone was found a few times. The J gene is TRBJ1-1, the V gene TRBV4-1, with D perhaps matching TRBD1 (5 bases). The V gene lost 0 bases and the J gene lost 10 bases, with 12 bases spanning the gap. This CDR3 is 13 amino acids long. Germline CDR1 reads MGHRA; CDR2 reads YSYEKL. In DNA, the CDR3 is TGCGCCAGCAGCCAAGAGGGACGCGGGCGAGCTTTCTTT. Amino acids: CASSQEGRGRAFF.

The chain has TRBV5-1 and TRBJ1-2, with a weak D call TRBD1 (5 bases). CDR1 and CDR2 (germline): SGHRS, YFSETQ. CDR3 length: 12 amino acids. V was shortened by 5 bases and J by 8 bases, with 13 bases between the two germline ends. For the CDR3, the DNA is TGCGCCAGCAGTAGGGGCGCCGGGGGCTACACCTTC. This gives the protein CASSRGAGGYTF. Full variable domain (outside the CDR3, taken from reference TRBV5-1 and TRBJ1-2): KAGVTQTPRYLIKTRGQQVTLSCSPISGHRSVSWYQQTPGQGLQFLFEYFSETQRNKGNFPGRFSGRQFSNSRSEMNVSTLELGDSALYLCASSRGAGGYTFGSGTRLTVV.

Here the CDR3 DNA reads TGTGCCATCAGTGAGTCGAATACTGTGTGGCAGCACAAGCGCTACACCTTC. Translating gives CAISESNTVWQHKRYTF. The V and J genes are TRBV10-3 and TRBJ1-2; D gene unclear. CDR3 size: 17 residues. Germline V gene sequence: CDR1 ENHRY, CDR2 SYGVKD. V was shortened by 0 bases and J by 9 bases, with 23 bases between the two germline ends.

The V call is TRBV2, the J call TRBJ2-7, with 13 bases identical to TRBD2. V lost 6 bases to trimming and J lost 10 bases; unmatched junction nucleotides: 24. This CDR3 is built from 19 residues. The germline V gene encodes CDR1 SNHLY and CDR2 FYNNEI. CDR3 bases: TGTGCCAGCAGCTCTAGGAAACTAGCGGGGGGGCCACCACCTGCGGGCCAGTACTTC. Amino acids: CASSSRKLAGGPPPAGQYF. The variable domain in full, completed from reference TRBV2 and TRBJ2-7, reads EPEVTQTPSHQVTQMGQEVILRCVPISNHLYFYWYRQILGQKVEFLVSFYNNEISEKSEIFDDQFSVERPDGSNFTLKIRSTKLEDSAMYFCASSSRKLAGGPPPAGQYFGPGTRLTVT.

The chain joins TRBV7-2 to TRBJ1-5; no clear D. The CDR3 has 14 amino acids. Looked up from germline, CDR1 is SGHTA and CDR2 is FQGNSA. Trimming pared 1 base from V and 6 bases from J, leaving 10 bases between. CDR3 nucleotides: TGTGCCAGCAGCTTAGTCTGGGGAGGTCAGCCCCAGCATTTT. Translated, it gives CASSLVWGGQPQHF.

The chain couples TRBV6-5 to TRBJ2-5, with 8 positions matching TRBD1. CDR1 and CDR2 (germline): MNHEY, SVGAGI. The J segment lost 2 bases and the V segment lost 4 bases, leaving 3 bases of the junction unmatched. This CDR3 contains 14 residues. Here the CDR3 DNA reads TGTGCCAGCAGTTCAGGGGGCGGGCAAGAGACCCAGTACTTC. This translates into CASSSGGGQETQYF.

The J gene is TRBJ1-5, the V gene TRBV15; D not resolved. V gave up 0 bases and J gave up 2 bases, with 8 bases separating them. The CDR3 runs 15 residues. Germline V CDR1 and CDR2: LNHNV, YYDKDF (reference sequence). The CDR3 sequence: CATSREGSGNQPQHF. The CDR3 region has the DNA TGTGCCACCAGCAGAGAGGGGTCTGGCAATCAGCCCCAGCATTTT.